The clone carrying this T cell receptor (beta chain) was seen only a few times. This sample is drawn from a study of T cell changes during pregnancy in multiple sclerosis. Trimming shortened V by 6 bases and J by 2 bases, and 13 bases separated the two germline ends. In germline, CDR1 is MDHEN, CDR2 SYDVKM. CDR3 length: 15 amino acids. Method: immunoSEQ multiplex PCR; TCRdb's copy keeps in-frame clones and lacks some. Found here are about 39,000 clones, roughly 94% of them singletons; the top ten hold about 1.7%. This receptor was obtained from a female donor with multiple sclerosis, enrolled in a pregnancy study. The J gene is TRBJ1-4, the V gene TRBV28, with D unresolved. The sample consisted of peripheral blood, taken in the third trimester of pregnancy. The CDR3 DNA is TGTGCCAGCAGCACCCGCGGAGGGACTAATGAAAAACTGTTTTTT. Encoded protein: CASSTRGGTNEKLFF. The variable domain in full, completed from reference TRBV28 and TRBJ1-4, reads DVKVTQSSRYLVKRTGEKVFLECVQDMDHENMFWYRQDPGLGLRLIYFSYDVKMKEKGDIPEGYSVSREKKERFSLILESASTNQTSMYLCASSTRGGTNEKLFFGSGTQLSVL.